The present T cell receptor (beta chain) was sequenced within a study of TIL therapy for anti-PD-1-resistant metastatic lung cancer. The time point: pre-treatment sample, taken before nivolumab and TIL therapy. Sequencing used immunoSEQ v3. Only in-frame clones appear in the TCRdb table, and some are missing; sequencing was by immunoSEQ multiplex PCR. The sample has about 59,000 clones, less than 85% seen once; the top ten hold 1.8%. The sequencing here drew on blood, taken at baseline. The receptor was derived from a person between 25 and 80 years old with non-small cell lung cancer.

The CDR3 sequence: CASSLLQTQYF. The CDR3 DNA sequence: TGTGCCAGCAGCTTACTCCAGACCCAGTACTTC. The chain employs TRBV11-2 and TRBJ2-5; D is unclear. The CDR3 consists of 11 residues. V lost 2 bases and J 6 bases, leaving 4 bases between the germline ends. CDR1 is SGHAT, CDR2 FQNNGV, per germline.